This T cell receptor (beta chain) was found in a study of Ad26.COV2.S vaccination and SARS-CoV-2 variants. The repertoire was sequenced with immunoSEQ multiplex PCR; TCRdb's copy has only in-frame clones and lacks some. Of 360,000 or so clones in the sample, around 86% were seen once. This CDR3 spans 14 amino acids. The trim removed 2 bases at V and 2 bases at J, leaving 3 bases unmatched. CDR1 is GTSNPN and CDR2 is SVGIG in the germline V gene (reference sequence). Documented treatment: roughly 18 received Ad26.COV2.S at low or high dose, single or two shots; about 5 received placebo; per-sample allocation not given. Day 63 after the first injection of vaccine or placebo was the sampling time.

The source of this sequence is a person aged 18 to 59 who received the Ad26.COV2.S COVID-19 vaccine or a placebo. This rearrangement joins TRBV30 to TRBJ2-3; TRBD1 agrees at 8 bases. The sequences come from peripheral blood, collected in a trial of Ad26.COV2.S vaccine versus placebo. CDR3 residues: CAWSQGAYTDTQYF. The CDR3 nucleotides read TGTGCCTGGAGTCAGGGGGCGTACACAGATACGCAGTATTTT.